The source of this T cell receptor (beta chain) is a study of identical twins' blood T cells. Study results and caveats: Twins shared about as many clonotypes as their cloneset sizes predicted.

Via MiXCR, TCRdb re-called the 5' RACE reads, giving one row per CDR3 protein. The table shows roughly 380,000 distinct CDR3 sequences, with around 30% occurring only once. To note about this clonotype: Its specificity is unknown. A read error may produce the germline difference seen at one junction end.

The V gene's germline CDR1 is SEHNR and CDR2 FQNEAQ (reference sequence). This CDR3 has 13 residues. This rearrangement joins TRBV7-9 to TRBJ1-1; tentatively, D is TRBD1 (5 bases). The source of this sequence is a woman aged 18 to 55 in good health. The sample taken for sequencing was PBMCs. The chain's CDR3 is CASTLRGAAEDFF. The CDR3 DNA is TGTGCCAGCACCCTGAGGGGCGCGGCTGAAGATTTCTTT. Looking up the rest from reference TRBV7-9 and TRBJ1-1 gives the full variable domain: DTGVSQNPRHKITKRGQNVTFRCDPISEHNRLYWYRQTLGQGPEFLTYFQNEAQLEKSRLLSDRFSAERPKGSFSTLEIQRTEQGDSAMYLCASTLRGAAEDFFGQGTRLTVV.